This T cell receptor (beta chain) was sequenced in a study of breast tumors, draining lymph nodes, adjacent tissues. Each CDR3 protein gets one entry after TCRdb re-called the multiplex PCR reads with MiXCR. The data hold approximately 180,000 distinct CDR3 sequences, with approximately 33% observed a single time. Study observations and caveats: Tumor repertoires ranked between lymph nodes and nontumor tissue in diversity, with V and J gene preferences. That most tumor T cells come from lymph nodes remained unproven. Tumor and nontumor repertoires were significantly more similar in luminal-like than in basal-like breast cancer.

This clonotype was detected many times. Its specificity is not known. Axillary draining lymph nodes of breast cancer patients supplied the node samples. The receptor comes from a female donor with breast cancer. Some clones in this sample may be carry-over from other donors' samples. Sequencing was carried out using axillary lymph node tissue.

The CDR3 spells CASSLGYGDQPQHF. The CDR3 DNA reads as TGTGCCAGCAGCTTGGGATACGGGGATCAGCCCCAGCATTTT. The V gene is TRBV5-6, the J gene TRBJ1-5; the D is unclear. CDR3 length equals 14 residues. Germline V gene sequence: CDR1 SGHDT, CDR2 YYEEEE. The V end was cut by 0 bases, the J end by 5 bases, with 9 bases between.